This entry is about one T cell receptor beta chain. This record comes from a study of T cells in Graves' hyperthyroidism and ophthalmopathy. Germline lookup yields CDR1 DFQATT and CDR2 SNEGSKA (reference sequence). Trimming took off 3 bases at V and 4 bases at J, with 13 bases between the two ends. The CDR3 totals 14 residues. It was RNA transcripts that yielded the amplified TCR beta CDR3 regions. HTBI primers were the set used in a first-round RT-PCR of the TCR CDR3. MiXCR was run by TCRdb on the multiplex PCR reads, yielding one entry per CDR3 protein. The table includes roughly 500,000 distinct CDR3 sequences, approximately 22% detected once.

J is TRBJ2-1 and V is TRBV20-1; D is possibly TRBD2 (6 bases). The clonotype comes from a woman between 65 and 79 years old with Graves' ophthalmopathy. The specimen sequenced was blood. The CDR3 region has the DNA TGCAGTGCTAGGCGGGACCCGGTTTACAATGAGCAGTTCTTC. It encodes CSARRDPVYNEQFF.